Listed below are T cell receptor beta chains from one sample, sequenced in a study of T-cell reconstitution after alpha-beta-depleted transplantation in children. In TCRdb, the PCR reads were re-called with MiXCR into one record per CDR3 protein. The repertoire has about 640,000 distinct CDR3 sequences, around a sixth of them found once; the top ten carry approximately 1%. The source was PBMCs from the stem cell graft donor, collected from the stem cell graft. The receptor source for this set is a human donor who donated a stem cell graft to a child with acute myeloid leukemia. Both conserved end residues are part of each CDR3. Each record gives: CDR3 protein, V gene, J gene.

cdr3_aa: CASSSVAGGGDNEQFF
v_call: TRBV7-9
j_call: TRBJ2-1

cdr3_aa: CSAGPRLRDTQYF
v_call: TRBV20-1
j_call: TRBJ2-3

cdr3_aa: CASSFGEETQYF
v_call: TRBV11-2
j_call: TRBJ2-5

cdr3_aa: CASSYSEGPPEAFF
v_call: TRBV6-2/TRBV6-3
j_call: TRBJ1-1

cdr3_aa: CSAWDRENTGELFF
v_call: TRBV20-1
j_call: TRBJ2-2

cdr3_aa: CSARDGGPNTEAFF
v_call: TRBV20-1
j_call: TRBJ1-1

cdr3_aa: CSASGSGDSPLHF
v_call: TRBV20-1
j_call: TRBJ1-6

cdr3_aa: CASSSRIPYEQYF
v_call: TRBV6-2/TRBV6-3
j_call: TRBJ2-7

cdr3_aa: CASSSRLGTSQAFF
v_call: TRBV5-1
j_call: TRBJ1-1

cdr3_aa: CASKPRTGGAFF
v_call: TRBV7-2
j_call: TRBJ1-1

cdr3_aa: CASSYPGRGTGELFF
v_call: TRBV6-2/TRBV6-3
j_call: TRBJ2-2

cdr3_aa: CSGSSRYDEQYF
v_call: TRBV29-1
j_call: TRBJ2-7

cdr3_aa: CASSGQGWEDTQYF
v_call: TRBV4-3
j_call: TRBJ2-3

cdr3_aa: CASSLGTDWFF
v_call: TRBV5-5
j_call: TRBJ2-1

cdr3_aa: CATSRGNTREQYF
v_call: TRBV15
j_call: TRBJ2-7

cdr3_aa: CASSVSTRSNEQFF
v_call: TRBV10-1
j_call: TRBJ2-1

cdr3_aa: CASSVATTANVLTF
v_call: TRBV9
j_call: TRBJ2-6

cdr3_aa: CSARGPGQGMTEAFF
v_call: TRBV20-1
j_call: TRBJ1-1

cdr3_aa: CASSLVRDSSYNSPLHF
v_call: TRBV7-9
j_call: TRBJ1-6

cdr3_aa: CSARVTSGGVTDTQYF
v_call: TRBV20-1
j_call: TRBJ2-3

cdr3_aa: CSVERQGARGYTF
v_call: TRBV29-1
j_call: TRBJ1-2

cdr3_aa: CSASRTSGGRLETQYF
v_call: TRBV20-1
j_call: TRBJ2-5

cdr3_aa: CASSLGGIRSYNEQFF
v_call: TRBV5-1
j_call: TRBJ2-1